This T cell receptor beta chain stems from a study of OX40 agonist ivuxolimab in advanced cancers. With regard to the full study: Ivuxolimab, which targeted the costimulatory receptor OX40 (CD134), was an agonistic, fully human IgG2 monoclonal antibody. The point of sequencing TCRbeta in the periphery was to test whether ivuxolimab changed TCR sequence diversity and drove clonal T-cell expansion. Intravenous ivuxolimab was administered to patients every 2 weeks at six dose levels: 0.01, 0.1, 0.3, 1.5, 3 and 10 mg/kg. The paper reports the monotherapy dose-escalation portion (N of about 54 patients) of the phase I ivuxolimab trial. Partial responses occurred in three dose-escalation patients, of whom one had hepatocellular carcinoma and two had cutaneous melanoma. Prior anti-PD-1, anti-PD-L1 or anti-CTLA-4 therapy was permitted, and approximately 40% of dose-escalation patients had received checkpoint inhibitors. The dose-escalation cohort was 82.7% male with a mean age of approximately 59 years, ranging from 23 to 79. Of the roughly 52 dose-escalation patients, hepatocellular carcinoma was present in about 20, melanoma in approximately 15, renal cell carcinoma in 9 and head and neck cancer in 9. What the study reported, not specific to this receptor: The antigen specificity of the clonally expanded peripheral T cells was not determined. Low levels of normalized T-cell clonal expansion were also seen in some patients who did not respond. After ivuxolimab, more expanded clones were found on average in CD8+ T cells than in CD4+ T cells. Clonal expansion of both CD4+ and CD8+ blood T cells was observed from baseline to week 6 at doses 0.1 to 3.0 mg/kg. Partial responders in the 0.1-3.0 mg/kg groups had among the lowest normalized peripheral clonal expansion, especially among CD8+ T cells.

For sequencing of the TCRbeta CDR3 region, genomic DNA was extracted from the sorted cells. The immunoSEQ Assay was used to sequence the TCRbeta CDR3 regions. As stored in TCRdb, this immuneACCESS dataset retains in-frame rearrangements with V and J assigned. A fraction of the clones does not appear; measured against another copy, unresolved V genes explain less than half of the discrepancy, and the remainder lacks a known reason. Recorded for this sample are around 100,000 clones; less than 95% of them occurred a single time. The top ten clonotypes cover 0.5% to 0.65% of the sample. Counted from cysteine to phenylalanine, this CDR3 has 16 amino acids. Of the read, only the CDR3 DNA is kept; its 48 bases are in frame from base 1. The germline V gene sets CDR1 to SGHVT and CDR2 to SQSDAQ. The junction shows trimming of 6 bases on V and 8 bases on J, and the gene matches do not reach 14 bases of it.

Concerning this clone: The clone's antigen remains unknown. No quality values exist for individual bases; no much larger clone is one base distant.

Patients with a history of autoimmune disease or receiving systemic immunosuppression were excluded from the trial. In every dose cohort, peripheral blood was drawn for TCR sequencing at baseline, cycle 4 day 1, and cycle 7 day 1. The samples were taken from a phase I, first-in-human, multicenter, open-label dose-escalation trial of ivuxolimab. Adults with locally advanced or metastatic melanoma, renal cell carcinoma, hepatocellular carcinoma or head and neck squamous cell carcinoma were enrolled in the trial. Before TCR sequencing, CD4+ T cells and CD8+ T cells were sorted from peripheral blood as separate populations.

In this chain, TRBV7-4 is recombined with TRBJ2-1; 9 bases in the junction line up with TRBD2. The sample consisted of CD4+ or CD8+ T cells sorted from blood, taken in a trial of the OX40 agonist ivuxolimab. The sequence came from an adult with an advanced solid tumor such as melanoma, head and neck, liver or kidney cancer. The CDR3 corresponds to CASRNAGLALTYEQFF. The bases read TGTGCCAGCAGAAATGCGGGACTAGCATTAACATATGAGCAGTTCTTC.